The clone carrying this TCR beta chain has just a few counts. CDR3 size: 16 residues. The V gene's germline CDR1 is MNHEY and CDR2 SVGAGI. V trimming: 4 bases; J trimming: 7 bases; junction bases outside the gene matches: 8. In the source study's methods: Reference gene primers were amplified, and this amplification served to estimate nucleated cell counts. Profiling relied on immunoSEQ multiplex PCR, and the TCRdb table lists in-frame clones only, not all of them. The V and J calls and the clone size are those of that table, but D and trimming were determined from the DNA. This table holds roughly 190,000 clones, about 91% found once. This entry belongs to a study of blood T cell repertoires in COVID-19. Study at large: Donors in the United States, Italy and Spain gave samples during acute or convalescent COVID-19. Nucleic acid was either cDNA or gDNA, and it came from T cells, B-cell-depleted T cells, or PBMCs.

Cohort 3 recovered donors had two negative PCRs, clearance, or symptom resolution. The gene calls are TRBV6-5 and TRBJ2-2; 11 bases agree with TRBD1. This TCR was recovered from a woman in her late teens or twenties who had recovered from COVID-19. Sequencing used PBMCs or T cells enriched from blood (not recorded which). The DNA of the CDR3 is TGTGCCAGCAGTTCTCCCGGACAGGGGGCGGGCGGGGAGCTGTTTTTT. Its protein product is CASSSPGQGAGGELFF.